The rows below give T cell receptor beta chains drawn from one sample of a study of shared clonotypes between healthy human individuals. Assay used: immunoSEQ multiplex PCR; TCRdb lists only in-frame clones, some missing. The table has about 680,000 clones, about 91% seen once. The material sequenced was naive CD8+ T cells sorted from blood. The source of these receptors is a man aged 30 to 45 in good health. CDR3s include the opening cysteine and the closing phenylalanine or tryptophan. A D gene is named only where the DNA matches it firmly. Size is stated for part of the rows, as once, few or many counts, or as a class when the clone is expanded.

V gene	clone size	D gene	J gene	CDR3 length	CDR3 DNA	CDR3 protein
TRBV2	.	.	TRBJ1-5	15	TGTGCCAGCAGTGATAGGACAAGTAGCAATCAGCCCCAGCATTTT	CASSDRTSSNQPQHF
TRBV6-1	.	TRBD1	TRBJ2-1	17	TGTGCCAGCAGTGAAGCTACTCTTGGACAGGGGGCCTATGAGCAGTTCTTC	CASSEATLGQGAYEQFF
TRBV7-6	.	TRBD2	TRBJ2-3	15	TGTGCCAGCAGCTGGGCTAGCGGGAGCACAGATACGCAGTATTTT	CASSWASGSTDTQYF
TRBV13	.	.	TRBJ2-7	15	TGTGCCAGCAGCCCCGGGACTCCGAAGCTCCACGAGCAGTACTTC	CASSPGTPKLHEQYF
TRBV19	once	.	TRBJ2-1	12	TGTGCCAGTAGTATAGCTGGAAATGAGCAGTTCTTC	CASSIAGNEQFF
TRBV7-9	once	TRBD2	TRBJ2-3	14	TGTGCCAGCGACGGCGGGAGTGTGACAGATACGCAGTATTTT	CASDGGSVTDTQYF
TRBV29-1	.	.	TRBJ2-1	12	TGCAGCGTTCGGTCCTCGTGGAATGAGCAGTTCTTC	CSVRSSWNEQFF
TRBV2	.	TRBD2	TRBJ2-7	13	TGTGCCAGCAGTGAACGGCGGGAGTACGAGCAGTACTTC	CASSERREYEQYF
TRBV2	.	.	TRBJ2-3	13	TGTGCCAGCATCCTAGTGGGCACAGATACGCAGTATTTT	CASILVGTDTQYF
TRBV29-1	once	.	TRBJ2-2	12	TGCAGCGTCCGAGGCGTTCATAAGGAGCTGTTTTTT	CSVRGVHKELFF
TRBV10-3	.	TRBD2	TRBJ2-1	15	TGTGCCATCAGTAGTGGGACTAGCGCCGCCAATGAGCAGTTCTTC	CAISSGTSAANEQFF
TRBV5-1	.	.	TRBJ2-1	12	TGCGCCAGCAGCCCTCAATACAATGAGCAGTTCTTC	CASSPQYNEQFF
TRBV19	.	.	TRBJ1-1	15	TGTGCCAGTAGTGCACTGACAGTGATGAACACTGAAGCTTTCTTT	CASSALTVMNTEAFF
TRBV11-1	once	.	TRBJ1-2	16	TGTGCCAGCAGCTTAGGGACCAGGGTACGGGACTATGGCTACACCTTC	CASSLGTRVRDYGYTF
TRBV6-4	.	TRBD2	TRBJ2-2	17	TGTGCCAGCAGCCGGACTAGCGGGGCCGCGAACACCGGGGAGCTGTTTTTT	CASSRTSGAANTGELFF
TRBV7-9	.	.	TRBJ1-4	11	TGTGCCAGCAGCGGCGAAGGAGAGGTGTTTTTT	CASSGEGEVFF
TRBV27	.	.	TRBJ1-1	12	TGTGCCAGCAAGGAGGGGAGCACTGAAGCTTTCTTT	CASKEGSTEAFF
TRBV28	.	.	TRBJ1-5	14	TGTGCCAGCAGCTCACAGGGAATCAATCAGCCCCAGCATTTT	CASSSQGINQPQHF
TRBV28	.	TRBD1	TRBJ2-1	20	TGTGCCAGCAGTCTCGGTGGGACAGAGGTGGAAACCCCTTTTGAGTATGAGCAGTTCTTC	CASSLGGTEVETPFEYEQFF
TRBV6-1	.	.	TRBJ2-7	14	TGTGCCAGCAGTGAATGGAGGGGTCCCTACGAGCAGTACTTC	CASSEWRGPYEQYF
TRBV2	.	.	TRBJ2-5	11	TGTGCCACCCAAGCCCCGGAGACCCAGTACTTC	CATQAPETQYF
TRBV15	.	.	TRBJ1-2	13	TGTGCCACCAGCAGAGTTGAAGACTATGGCTACACCTTC	CATSRVEDYGYTF
TRBV28	.	.	TRBJ2-7	22	TGTGCCAGCAGTTTCCCTCGCCCGGAGAAGGGGGGGGTCCGACGAGATTACTACGAGCAGTACTTC	CASSFPRPEKGGVRRDYYEQYF
TRBV28	.	.	TRBJ2-5	15	TGTGCCAGCAGTTTAGGGCAGAATATCCAAGAGACCCAGTACTTC	CASSLGQNIQETQYF
TRBV27	.	.	TRBJ1-2	12	TGTGCCAGCAGGGGGCTGGACTATGGCTACACCTTC	CASRGLDYGYTF
TRBV15	.	.	TRBJ1-6	15	TGTGCCACCAGCAGAGTGGGTGCTGGGGTTTCACCCCTCCACTTT	CATSRVGAGVSPLHF
TRBV7-3	.	.	TRBJ2-3	14	TGTGCCAGCAGCTTAACAGGGCTGGGGGATACGCAGTATTTT	CASSLTGLGDTQYF
TRBV27	.	.	TRBJ1-6	14	TGTGCCAGCAGTTTGGGGACAAGGAATTCACCCCTCCACTTT	CASSLGTRNSPLHF
TRBV7-9	once	.	TRBJ2-7	15	TGTGCCAGCAGCAAAGACAGGTCCTTCCTTTACGAGCAGTACTTC	CASSKDRSFLYEQYF
TRBV11-2	.	.	TRBJ2-1	12	TGTGCCAGCAGCCTTACCCACAATGAGCAGTTCTTC	CASSLTHNEQFF
TRBV27	.	TRBD1	TRBJ2-4	14	TGTGCCAGCAGCTTACAGGGGGCCAAAAACATTCAGTACTTC	CASSLQGAKNIQYF
TRBV9	.	.	TRBJ2-1	17	TGTGCCAGCAGCGTAGACGATAGGGCGGCGGGACGGAATGAGCAGTTCTTC	CASSVDDRAAGRNEQFF
TRBV6-6	.	.	TRBJ2-1	15	TGTGCCAGCAGCCCGACCCGAGGGGAGATCAATGAGCAGTTCTTC	CASSPTRGEINEQFF
TRBV27	.	.	TRBJ2-7	13	TGTGCCAGCAGTTTCGGGACCACCTACGAGCAGTACTTC	CASSFGTTYEQYF
TRBV28	.	.	TRBJ2-2	13	TGTGCCAGCAGTTTGACCGGGACCGGGGAGCTGTTTTTT	CASSLTGTGELFF
TRBV29-1	.	TRBD2	TRBJ2-1	15	TGCAGCGTCGAGACTAGCGGGGTAGTCTACAATGAGCAGTTCTTC	CSVETSGVVYNEQFF
TRBV6-1	.	.	TRBJ2-7	16	TGTGCCAGCAGTGAAGCCAAGGGGGTCAGTTCCTACGAGCAGTACTTC	CASSEAKGVSSYEQYF
TRBV7-6	.	.	TRBJ2-7	15	TGTGCCAGCAGCTTAGCGTCCAGGGGGGGCTACGAGCAGTACTTC	CASSLASRGGYEQYF
TRBV6-5	.	.	TRBJ2-5	14	TGTGCCAGCAGTTACTCGACCCTAGCCGAGACCCAGTACTTC	CASSYSTLAETQYF
TRBV7-8	.	TRBD1	TRBJ2-1	15	TGTGCCAGCAGCTTAGATAACCGGGACAGGGTTGTGCAGTTCTTC	CASSLDNRDRVVQFF
TRBV27	few	TRBD1	TRBJ2-5	15	TGTGCCAGCAGTCCATGGACAGGGGGTGGAGAGACCCAGTACTTC	CASSPWTGGGETQYF
TRBV29-1	.	.	TRBJ2-7	12	TGCAGCGTTGGCGACTCGTCCTACGAGCAGTACTTC	CSVGDSSYEQYF
TRBV6-1	.	.	TRBJ1-2	13	TGTGCCAGCAGCGAAAGGACAGTCTATGGCTACACCTTC	CASSERTVYGYTF
TRBV13	.	.	TRBJ2-7	16	TGTGCCAGCAGCTCCGGTTCCGGCGGGGAAGCCTACGAGCAGTACTTC	CASSSGSGGEAYEQYF
TRBV2	once	.	TRBJ2-2	18	TGTGCCAGCAGTGAGAATTATTCGGGACTTCCAAACACCGGGGAGCTGTTTTTT	CASSENYSGLPNTGELFF
TRBV27	.	.	TRBJ1-5	16	TGTGCCAGTCACGACGGAGGGGGTAAGAGCAATCAGCCCCAGCATTTT	CASHDGGGKSNQPQHF
TRBV11-2	.	.	TRBJ2-7	12	TGTGCCAGCAGCTTAGTCGGGCGCGAGCAGTACTTC	CASSLVGREQYF
TRBV7-8	.	TRBD1	TRBJ2-7	14	TGTGCCAGCAGCTCTCGGACAGGGTTCTACGAGCAGTACTTC	CASSSRTGFYEQYF
TRBV7-9	.	.	TRBJ2-1	12	TGTGCCAGCAGCCCTACGGGGGTTGAGCAGTTCTTC	CASSPTGVEQFF
TRBV11-2	.	.	TRBJ2-7	14	TGTGCCAGCAGCTCTGTGAACCCTCCCTACGAGCAGTACTTC	CASSSVNPPYEQYF
TRBV4-1	.	.	TRBJ1-1	15	TGCGCCAGCAGCCAAGAATATCGGGGGAACACTGAAGCTTTCTTT	CASSQEYRGNTEAFF